This T cell receptor beta chain was sequenced in a study of CD8+CD57+ T cells in acquired aplastic anemia. Whole-study findings and limits: The CD8+ Simpson's diversity of patients and controls was not significantly different.

CDR3 size: 16 residues. Germline loops: CDR1 SEHNR, CDR2 FQNEAQ (reference sequence). Concerning this clonotype itself: As yet, its antigen is unknown. Possible read error: a much larger clone is one base away.

Genomic DNA provided the template from which TCR beta VDJ and CDR3 profiles were obtained. A single record per CDR3 protein comes from TCRdb applying MiXCR to the reads. The repertoire holds around 170,000 distinct CDR3 sequences, 63% seen once, with 45% in the top ten. The source material was sorted CD4+, CD8+, or CD8+CD57+ T cells (not recorded which) from PBMCs. This receptor was obtained from a human donor in good health. The gene calls are TRBV7-9 and TRBJ1-3, with D unclear. The CDR3 region is CASSLASLGTGNTIDF. DNA for the CDR3: TGTGCCAGCAGCTTAGCCAGTCTGGGCACTGGAAACACCATAGATTTT. The full variable domain, rest sourced from reference TRBV7-9 and TRBJ1-3, is DTGVSQNPRHKITKRGQNVTFRCDPISEHNRLYWYRQTLGQGPEFLTYFQNEAQLEKSRLLSDRFSAERPKGSFSTLEIQRTEQGDSAMYLCASSLASLGTGNTIDFGEGSWLTVV.